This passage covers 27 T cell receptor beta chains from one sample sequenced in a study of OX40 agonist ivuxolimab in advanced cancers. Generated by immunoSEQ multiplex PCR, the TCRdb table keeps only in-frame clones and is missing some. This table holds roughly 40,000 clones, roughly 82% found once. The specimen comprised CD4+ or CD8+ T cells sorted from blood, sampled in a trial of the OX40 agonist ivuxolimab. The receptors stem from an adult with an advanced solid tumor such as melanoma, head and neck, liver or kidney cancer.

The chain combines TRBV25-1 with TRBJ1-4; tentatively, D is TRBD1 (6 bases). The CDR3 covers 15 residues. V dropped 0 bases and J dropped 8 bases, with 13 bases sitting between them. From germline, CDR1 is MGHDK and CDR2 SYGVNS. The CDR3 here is CASSEYAGGYEKLFF. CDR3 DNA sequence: TGTGCCAGCAGTGAATATGCCGGGGGCTACGAAAAACTGTTTTTT.

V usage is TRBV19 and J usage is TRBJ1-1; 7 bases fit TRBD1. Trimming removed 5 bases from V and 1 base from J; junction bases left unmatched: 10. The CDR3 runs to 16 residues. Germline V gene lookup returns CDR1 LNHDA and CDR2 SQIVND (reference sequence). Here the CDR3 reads CASSFKQGSGNTEAFF. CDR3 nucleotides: TGTGCCAGTAGTTTTAAACAGGGGTCGGGGAACACTGAAGCTTTCTTT.

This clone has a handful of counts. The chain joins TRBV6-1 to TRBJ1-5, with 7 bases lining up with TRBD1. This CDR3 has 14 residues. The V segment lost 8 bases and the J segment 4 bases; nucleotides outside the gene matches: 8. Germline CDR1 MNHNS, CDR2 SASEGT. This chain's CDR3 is CASLLTGPNQPQHF. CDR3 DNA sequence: TGTGCCAGCCTCCTGACAGGGCCGAATCAGCCCCAGCATTTT.

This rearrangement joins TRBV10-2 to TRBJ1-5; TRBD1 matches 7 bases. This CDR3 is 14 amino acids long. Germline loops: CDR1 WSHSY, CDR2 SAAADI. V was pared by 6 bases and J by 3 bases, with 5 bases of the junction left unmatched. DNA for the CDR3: TGCGCCAGCAGGGGGACAGACTCCAATCAGCCCCAGCATTTT. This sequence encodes CASRGTDSNQPQHF.

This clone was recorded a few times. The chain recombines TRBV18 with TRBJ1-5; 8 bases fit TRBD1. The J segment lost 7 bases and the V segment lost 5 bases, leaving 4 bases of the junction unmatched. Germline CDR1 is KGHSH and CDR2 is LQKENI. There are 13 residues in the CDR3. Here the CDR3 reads CASSATGVQPQHF. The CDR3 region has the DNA TGTGCCAGCTCAGCGACAGGGGTCCAGCCCCAGCATTTT.

CDR3 region: CASSLYGTQSRSYEQYF. The CDR3 DNA follows: TGTGCCAGCAGCCTCTACGGCACACAGTCAAGATCCTACGAGCAGTACTTC. The rearrangement joins TRBV7-8 to TRBJ2-7; D call uncertain. The CDR3 loop spans 17 amino acids. The V gene's germline CDR1 is SGHVS and CDR2 FQNEAQ. Deletions cut 5 bases from V and 1 base from J, with 21 bases between.

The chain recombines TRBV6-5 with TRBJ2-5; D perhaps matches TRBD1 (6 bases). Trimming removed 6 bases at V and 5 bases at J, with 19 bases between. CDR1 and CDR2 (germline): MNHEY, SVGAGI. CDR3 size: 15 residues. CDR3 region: CASRSLSGVSETQYF. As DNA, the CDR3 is TGTGCCAGCAGGAGCCTTTCAGGGGTTAGCGAGACCCAGTACTTC.

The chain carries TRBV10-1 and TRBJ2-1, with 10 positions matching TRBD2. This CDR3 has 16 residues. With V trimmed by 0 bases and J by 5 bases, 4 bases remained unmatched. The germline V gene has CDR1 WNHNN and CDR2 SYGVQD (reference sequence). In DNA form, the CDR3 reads TGCGCCAGCAGTGAGTCGACGCTAGCGGGGGACAATGAGCAGTTCTTC. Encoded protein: CASSESTLAGDNEQFF.

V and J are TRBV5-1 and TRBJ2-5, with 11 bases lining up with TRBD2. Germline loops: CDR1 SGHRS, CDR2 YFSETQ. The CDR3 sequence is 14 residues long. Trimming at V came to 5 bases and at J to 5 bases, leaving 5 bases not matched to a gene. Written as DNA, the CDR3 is TGCGCCAGCAGGACTAGCGGGGTGCTTGAGACCCAGTACTTC. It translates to CASRTSGVLETQYF.

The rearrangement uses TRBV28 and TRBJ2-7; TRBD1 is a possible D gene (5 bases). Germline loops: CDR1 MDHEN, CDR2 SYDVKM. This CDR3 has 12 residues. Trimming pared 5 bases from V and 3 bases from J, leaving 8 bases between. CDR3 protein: CASSPDSYEQYF. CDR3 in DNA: TGTGCCAGCAGTCCCGACAGCTACGAGCAGTACTTC.

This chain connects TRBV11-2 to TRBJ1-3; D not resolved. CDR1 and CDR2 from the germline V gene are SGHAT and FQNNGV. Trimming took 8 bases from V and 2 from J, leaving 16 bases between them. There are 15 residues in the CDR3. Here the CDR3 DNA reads TGTGCCAGCGGAAAAAGGGAGGGCACTGGAAACACCATATATTTT. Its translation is CASGKREGTGNTIYF.

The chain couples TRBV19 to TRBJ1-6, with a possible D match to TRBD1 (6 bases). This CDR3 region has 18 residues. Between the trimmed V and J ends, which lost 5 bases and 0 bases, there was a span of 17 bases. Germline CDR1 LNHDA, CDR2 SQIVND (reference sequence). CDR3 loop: CASSFTRQASSYNSPLHF. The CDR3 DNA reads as TGTGCCAGTAGTTTCACCCGACAGGCAAGCTCCTATAATTCACCCCTCCACTTT.

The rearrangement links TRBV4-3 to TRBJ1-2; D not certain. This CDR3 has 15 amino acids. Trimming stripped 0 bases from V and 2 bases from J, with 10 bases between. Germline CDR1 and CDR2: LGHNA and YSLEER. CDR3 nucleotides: TGCGCCAGCAGCCAAGACCCCCGGGGAAACTATGGCTACACCTTC. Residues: CASSQDPRGNYGYTF.

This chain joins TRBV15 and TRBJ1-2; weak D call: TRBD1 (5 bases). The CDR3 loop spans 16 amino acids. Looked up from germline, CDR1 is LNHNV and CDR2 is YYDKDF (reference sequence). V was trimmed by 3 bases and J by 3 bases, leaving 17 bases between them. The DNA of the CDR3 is TGTGCCACCAGCAGCCGCGGGACCTCCCTATACTATGGCTACACCTTC. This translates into CATSSRGTSLYYGYTF.

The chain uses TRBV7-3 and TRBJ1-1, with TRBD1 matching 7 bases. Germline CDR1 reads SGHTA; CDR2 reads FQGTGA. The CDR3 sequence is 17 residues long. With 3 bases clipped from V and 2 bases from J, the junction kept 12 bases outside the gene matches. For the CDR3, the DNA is TGTGCCAGCAGCTTCGGCGAACTAGGGGGCACAAACACTGAAGCTTTCTTT. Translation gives CASSFGELGGTNTEAFF.

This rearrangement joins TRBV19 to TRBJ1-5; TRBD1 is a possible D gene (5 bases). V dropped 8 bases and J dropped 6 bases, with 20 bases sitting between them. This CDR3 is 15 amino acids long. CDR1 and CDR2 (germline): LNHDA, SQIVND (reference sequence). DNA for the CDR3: TGTGCCAGTCGGTTCGGCAGGGCATTCGGTCAGCCCCAGCATTTT. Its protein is CASRFGRAFGQPQHF.

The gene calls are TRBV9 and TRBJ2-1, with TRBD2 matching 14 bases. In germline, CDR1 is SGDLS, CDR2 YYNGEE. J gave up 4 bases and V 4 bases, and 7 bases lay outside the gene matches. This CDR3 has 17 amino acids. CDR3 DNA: TGTGCCAGCAGCCCCAGACTAGCGGGGGGGTCATACAATGAGCAGTTCTTC. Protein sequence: CASSPRLAGGSYNEQFF. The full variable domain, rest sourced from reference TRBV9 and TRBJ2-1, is DSGVTQTPKHLITATGQRVTLRCSPRSGDLSVYWYQQSLDQGLQFLIQYYNGEERAKGNILERFSAQQFPDLHSELNLSSLELGDSALYFCASSPRLAGGSYNEQFFGPGTRLTVL.

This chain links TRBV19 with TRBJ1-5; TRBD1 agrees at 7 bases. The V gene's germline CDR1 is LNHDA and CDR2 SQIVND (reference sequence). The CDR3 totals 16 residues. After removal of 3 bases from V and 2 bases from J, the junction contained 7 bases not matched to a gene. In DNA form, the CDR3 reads TGTGCCAGTAGTATCCAACAGGGGATGGGCAATCAGCCCCAGCATTTT. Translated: CASSIQQGMGNQPQHF.

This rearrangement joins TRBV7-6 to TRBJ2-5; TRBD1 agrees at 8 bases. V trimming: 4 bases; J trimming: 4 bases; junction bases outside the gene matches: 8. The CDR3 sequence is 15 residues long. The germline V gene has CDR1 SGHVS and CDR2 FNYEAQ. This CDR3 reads CASSSRTGWGETQYF. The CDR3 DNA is TGTGCCAGCAGCTCTAGGACAGGGTGGGGAGAGACCCAGTACTTC.

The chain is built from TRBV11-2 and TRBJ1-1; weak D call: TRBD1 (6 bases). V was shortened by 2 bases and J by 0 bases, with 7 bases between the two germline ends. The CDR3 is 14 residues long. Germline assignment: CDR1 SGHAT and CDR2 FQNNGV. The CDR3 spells CASSLHRVNTEAFF. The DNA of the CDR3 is TGTGCCAGCAGCTTACACAGGGTGAACACTGAAGCTTTCTTT. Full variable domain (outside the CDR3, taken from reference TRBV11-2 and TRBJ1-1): EAGVAQSPRYKIIEKRQSVAFWCNPISGHATLYWYQQILGQGPKLLIQFQNNGVVDDSQLPKDRFSAERLKGVDSTLKIQPAKLEDSAVYLCASSLHRVNTEAFFGQGTRLTVV.

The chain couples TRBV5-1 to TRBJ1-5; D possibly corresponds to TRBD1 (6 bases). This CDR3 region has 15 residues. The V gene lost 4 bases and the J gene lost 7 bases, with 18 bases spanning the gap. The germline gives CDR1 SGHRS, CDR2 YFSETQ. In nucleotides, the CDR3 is TGCGCCAGCAGCCCGGACAGCCCTCGGGGGCAGCCCCAGCATTTT. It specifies CASSPDSPRGQPQHF. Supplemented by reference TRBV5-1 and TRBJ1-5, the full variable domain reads KAGVTQTPRYLIKTRGQQVTLSCSPISGHRSVSWYQQTPGQGLQFLFEYFSETQRNKGNFPGRFSGRQFSNSRSEMNVSTLELGDSALYLCASSPDSPRGQPQHFGDGTRLSIL.

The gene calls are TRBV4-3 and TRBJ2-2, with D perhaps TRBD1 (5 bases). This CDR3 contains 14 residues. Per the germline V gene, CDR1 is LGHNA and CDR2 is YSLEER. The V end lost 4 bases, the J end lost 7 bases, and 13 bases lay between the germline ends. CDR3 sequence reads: CASSPGISSGELFF. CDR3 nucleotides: TGCGCCAGCAGCCCAGGGATTAGTAGCGGGGAGCTGTTTTTT.

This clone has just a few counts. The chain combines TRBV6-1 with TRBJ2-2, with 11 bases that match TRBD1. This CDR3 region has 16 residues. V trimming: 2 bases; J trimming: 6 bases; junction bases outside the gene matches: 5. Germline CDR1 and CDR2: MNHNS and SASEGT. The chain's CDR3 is CASSEIGTGGSGELFF. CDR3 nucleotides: TGTGCCAGCAGTGAAATTGGGACAGGGGGTTCCGGGGAGCTGTTTTTT.

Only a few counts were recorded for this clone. The CDR3 here is CASSHSPSVRQDLYGYTF. The DNA for the CDR3 is TGCGCCAGCAGCCACTCCCCCTCAGTCCGGCAGGACTTATATGGCTACACCTTC. The gene calls are TRBV4-1 and TRBJ1-2; D is unclear. The CDR3 spans 18 residues. CDR1 MGHRA and CDR2 YSYEKL come from the germline V gene. Trimming took 3 bases from V and 5 from J, leaving 25 bases between them.

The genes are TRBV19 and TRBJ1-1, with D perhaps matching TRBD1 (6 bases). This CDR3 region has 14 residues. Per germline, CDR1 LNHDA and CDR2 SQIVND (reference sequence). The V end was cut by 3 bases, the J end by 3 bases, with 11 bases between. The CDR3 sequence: CASSMVGAYTEAFF. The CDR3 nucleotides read TGTGCCAGTAGTATGGTGGGGGCGTACACTGAAGCTTTCTTT.

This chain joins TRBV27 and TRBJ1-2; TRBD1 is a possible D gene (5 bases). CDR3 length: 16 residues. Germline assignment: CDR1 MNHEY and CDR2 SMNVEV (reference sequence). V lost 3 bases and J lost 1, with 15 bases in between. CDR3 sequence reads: CASSFLQGNINYGYTF. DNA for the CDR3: TGTGCCAGCAGTTTCCTGCAGGGCAATATTAACTATGGCTACACCTTC.

CDR3 DNA sequence: TGCGCCAGCAGCTTACCCTCTCTAGCGGGGGGAGGGGATGAGCAGTTCTTC. Residues: CASSLPSLAGGGDEQFF. The rearrangement joins TRBV5-1 to TRBJ2-1; 11 bases match TRBD2. The CDR3 spans 17 residues. J gave up 8 bases and V 2 bases, and 12 bases lay outside the gene matches. Looked up from germline, CDR1 is SGHRS and CDR2 is YFSETQ.